One and the same sample provided the 28 T cell receptor beta chains below, sequenced in a study of blood T cell repertoires in COVID-19 (dated by TCRdb to 2020 to 2022). Library generation was performed with the immunoSEQ multiplex PCR assay. TCRdb provides this immuneACCESS table in a form limited to in-frame rearrangements. Some clones are lacking; in checked studies, under half of them reflect an unresolved V gene, and why the rest are absent is not known. For this sample the table gives 390,000 or so clones, of which 75% to 90% were detected only once. Clones ranked in the top ten supply around 1% of the sample. The sample consisted of PBMCs or T cells enriched from blood (not recorded which). These receptors were taken from a young man who had recovered from COVID-19.

J is TRBJ1-5 and V is TRBV4-3, with 8 nucleotides matching TRBD1. The CDR3 extends over 15 amino acids. Germline V gives CDR1 LGHNA, CDR2 YSLEER. Trimming cost V 0 bases and J 5 bases; bases outside gene matches: 3. CDR3 DNA: TGCGCCAGCAGCCAAGATGGCAGGGGGCATCAGCCCCAGCATTTT. This gives the protein CASSQDGRGHQPQHF.

The V and J genes are TRBV25-1 and TRBJ2-7, with 7 bases that match TRBD2. V was clipped by 6 bases and J by 1 base; unmatched bases: 6. The germline CDR1 and CDR2 sequences are MGHDK and SYGVNS. CDR3 length: 14 amino acids. The CDR3 is CASRMGEGSYEQYF. The CDR3 DNA follows: TGTGCCAGCAGGATGGGGGAGGGGTCCTACGAGCAGTACTTC.

This chain links TRBV19 with TRBJ2-7, with a tentative D call TRBD1 (6 bases). This CDR3 region has 15 residues. The V end lost 5 bases, the J end lost 3 bases, and 17 bases lay between the germline ends. Germline lookup yields CDR1 LNHDA and CDR2 SQIVND (reference sequence). CDR3 DNA: TGTGCCAGTAGTGGTATCAGGACAGCAAACTACGAGCAGTACTTC. This translates into CASSGIRTANYEQYF.

The J gene is TRBJ2-1, the V gene TRBV2, with a possible D match to TRBD2 (5 bases). This CDR3 region has 12 residues. The germline CDR1 and CDR2 sequences are SNHLY and FYNNEI. The ends were cut back, 4 bases at V and 9 bases at J, with 10 bases in the middle. DNA for the CDR3: TGTGCCAGCAGTGTTCGGGGAACTGAGCAGTTCTTC. It codes for CASSVRGTEQFF.

The J gene is TRBJ2-1, the V gene TRBV19, with TRBD2 matching 9 bases. The germline gives CDR1 LNHDA, CDR2 SQIVND (reference sequence). The CDR3 contains 16 residues. The ends lost 5 bases at V and 7 bases at J; junction bases unmatched: 12. The CDR3 DNA reads as TGTGCCAGTAGTGGCCAGCGGGGGGATTTTAGGAATGAGCAGTTCTTC. Translation gives CASSGQRGDFRNEQFF.

Comments on this clone: The junction shows a germline mismatch at one end, possibly a read error. This rearrangement joins TRBV7-2 to TRBJ1-2, with 7 bases aligning to TRBD1. The germline V gene encodes CDR1 SGHTA and CDR2 FQGNSA. The CDR3 sequence is 16 residues long. The CDR3 DNA sequence: TGTGCCAGCAGGTTAGAACGAGGGGGCGCGAACTATGGCTACACCTTC. It specifies CASRLERGGANYGYTF.

The V gene is TRBV6-2 or TRBV6-3, the J gene TRBJ1-2, with 9 positions matching TRBD1. J was trimmed by 6 bases and V by 6 bases; bases with no gene match: 8. Germline V gene lookup returns CDR1 MNHEY and CDR2 SVGEGT. The CDR3 is 14 residues long. CDR3 bases: TGTGCCAGCAGCCACCCCGGACAGGGGAATGGCTACACCTTC. It encodes CASSHPGQGNGYTF.

J is TRBJ2-3 and V is TRBV19, with TRBD2 identical over 10 bases. CDR3 size: 16 residues. Germline V gives CDR1 LNHDA, CDR2 SQIVND (reference sequence). V shed 6 bases, J shed 2 bases, and the junction held 8 bases outside the gene matches. CDR3 amino acids: CASSGLAGETTDTQYF. DNA for the CDR3: TGTGCCAGTAGCGGTCTAGCGGGAGAGACCACAGATACGCAGTATTTT.

As to this clone: At one end the junction does not follow the germline gene, possibly because of a read error. The V gene is TRBV11-3, the J gene TRBJ1-1; 8 nucleotides match TRBD1. The CDR3 is made up of 15 amino acids. Per the germline V gene, CDR1 is SGHNT and CDR2 is YENEEA. The CDR3 spells CASSVDRGPNTEAFF. CDR3 DNA sequence: TGTGCCAGCAGCGTAGACAGGGGCCCGAACACTGAAGCTTTCTTT.

The chain combines TRBV11-2 with TRBJ2-7; TRBD2 matches 8 bases. The CDR3 is made up of 16 amino acids. From germline, CDR1 is SGHAT and CDR2 FQNNGV. V was clipped by 4 bases and J by 2 bases; unmatched bases: 10. The CDR3 here is CASSSLRTSTAYEQYF. CDR3 coding DNA: TGTGCCAGCAGCTCCCTTCGGACTAGCACAGCCTACGAGCAGTACTTC.

V and J are TRBV25-1 and TRBJ2-6; TRBD1 aligns across 12 bases. The germline V gene has CDR1 MGHDK and CDR2 SYGVNS. The CDR3 totals 18 residues. J lost 2 bases, V lost 4 bases, and 6 bases had no gene match. The DNA for the CDR3 is TGTGCCAGCAGTGCTCAGGGACAGGGGGCGCCTGGGGCCAACGTCCTGACTTTC. This translates into CASSAQGQGAPGANVLTF.

The count of this clone is one. The rearrangement links TRBV7-9 to TRBJ2-7; 13 nucleotides match TRBD2. The CDR3 is 17 amino acids. After removal of 1 base from V and 5 bases from J, the junction contained 8 bases not matched to a gene. Germline values: CDR1 SEHNR, CDR2 FQNEAQ (reference sequence). CDR3 in amino acids: CASSLDIRLAGGDEQYF. The CDR3 bases are TGTGCCAGCAGCTTAGACATCAGACTAGCGGGAGGTGACGAGCAGTACTTC.

The CDR3 bases are TGTGCCAGCAGTGGGCCCCGACAGGGAATGTGGATTGAAGCTTTCTTT. Amino acids: CASSGPRQGMWIEAFF. The V and J genes are TRBV25-1 and TRBJ1-1, with 7 bases that match TRBD1. The CDR3 has 16 residues. Germline V gene sequence: CDR1 MGHDK, CDR2 SYGVNS. Trimming took 4 bases from V and 7 from J; bases not matched to a gene: 15. Full variable domain (remainder filled in from reference TRBV25-1 and TRBJ1-1): EADIYQTPRYLVIGTGKKITLECSQTMGHDKMYWYQQDPGMELHLIHYSYGVNSTEKGDLSSESTVSRIRTEHFPLTLESARPSHTSQYLCASSGPRQGMWIEAFFGQGTRLTVV.

This clone was seen only a few times. The chain combines TRBV5-1 with TRBJ2-1, with 14 bases matching TRBD2. Losses at the gene ends were 2 bases for V and 8 bases for J; bases not matched to a gene: 6. Germline assignment: CDR1 SGHRS and CDR2 YFSETQ. The CDR3 is made up of 16 amino acids. The CDR3 nucleotides are TGCGCCAGCAGCTTCGGGGGGACTAGCGGGAGCGATGAGCAGTTCTTC. This translates into CASSFGGTSGSDEQFF.

This clone appeared a single time. This chain's CDR3 is CASTRMRNEQFF. CDR3 nucleotide sequence: TGTGCCAGCACTAGGATGCGCAATGAGCAGTTCTTC. The J gene is TRBJ2-1, the V gene TRBV12-3 or TRBV12-4; unclear D gene. This CDR3 has 12 amino acids. The V end lost 7 bases, the J end lost 6 bases, and 10 bases lay between the germline ends.

The gene calls are TRBV14 and TRBJ1-6; D gene uncertain. V was shortened by 4 bases and J by 7 bases, with 14 bases between the two germline ends. The CDR3 has 15 residues. Per the germline V gene, CDR1 is SGHDN and CDR2 is FVKESK. The CDR3 bases are TGTGCCAGCAGCCCCGGGTGGCAGCCGAATTCACCCCTCCACTTT. This translates into CASSPGWQPNSPLHF.

The J gene is TRBJ1-2, the V gene TRBV7-9; D gene uncertain. The CDR3 runs 16 residues. Germline assignment: CDR1 SEHNR and CDR2 FQNEAQ (reference sequence). Trimming cost V 1 base and J 1 base, with 13 bases left between them. The CDR3 sequence: CASSLDHPGGNYGYTF. As DNA, the CDR3 is TGTGCCAGCAGCTTAGACCACCCCGGCGGTAACTATGGCTACACCTTC.

The chain combines TRBV10-1 with TRBJ1-1; tentatively, D is TRBD1 (5 bases). V dropped 3 bases and J dropped 5 bases, with 10 bases sitting between them. The CDR3 has 13 amino acids. Per the germline V gene, CDR1 is WNHNN and CDR2 is SYGVQD (reference sequence). The CDR3, as DNA: TGCGCCAGCAGTGACAGGGTGGGAACTGAAGCTTTCTTT. The encoded protein is CASSDRVGTEAFF.

The rearrangement links TRBV9 to TRBJ2-3; D might be TRBD2 (5 bases). Germline V CDR1 and CDR2: SGDLS, YYNGEE. V was cut by 0 bases and J by 5 bases, with 10 bases left in between. CDR3 size: 14 residues. The CDR3 loop is CASSVAGLEDTQYF. The CDR3 DNA sequence: TGTGCCAGCAGCGTAGCGGGGTTGGAAGATACGCAGTATTTT.

This clone was detected a few times. CDR3 residues: CASSQDRVRRSPLHF. In DNA form, the CDR3 reads TGTGCCAGCAGCCAAGATCGGGTGCGTCGATCACCCCTCCACTTT. This rearrangement joins TRBV14 to TRBJ1-6; D is uncertain. This CDR3 has 15 residues. Germline-derived CDR1 and CDR2 are SGHDN and FVKESK. Deletions cut 0 bases from V and 10 bases from J, with 13 bases between.

The genes are TRBV7-9 and TRBJ1-4; D might be TRBD1 (5 bases). The CDR3 is made up of 14 amino acids. Germline CDR1 and CDR2: SEHNR and FQNEAQ (reference sequence). V shed 1 base and J shed 5 bases, with 8 bases lying between them. The CDR3: CASSLDQGNEKLFF. CDR3 nucleotide sequence: TGTGCCAGCAGCTTAGATCAGGGAAATGAAAAACTGTTTTTT.

The genes are TRBV7-9 and TRBJ2-7; 9 nucleotides align to TRBD2. The germline V gene has CDR1 SEHNR and CDR2 FQNEAQ (reference sequence). J gave up 3 bases and V 1 base, and 4 bases lay outside the gene matches. The CDR3 is 15 amino acids. Written as DNA, the CDR3 is TGTGCCAGCAGCTTAGGTAGCGGGAGTGACTACGAGCAGTACTTC. This encodes CASSLGSGSDYEQYF.

The gene calls are TRBV6-5 and TRBJ2-7; 7 positions agree with TRBD1. The J segment lost 3 bases and the V segment lost 6 bases, leaving 11 bases of the junction unmatched. Germline V gene data show CDR1 as MNHEY and CDR2 as SVGAGI. The CDR3 spans 15 residues. The CDR3, as DNA: TGTGCCAGCAGAGGGGGAACCACAGGGGACTACGAGCAGTACTTC. It encodes CASRGGTTGDYEQYF.

The V call is TRBV12-5, the J call TRBJ2-3; 12 nucleotides line up with TRBD1. The germline V gene encodes CDR1 LGHNT and CDR2 FRNRAP. V trimming: 6 bases; J trimming: 6 bases; junction bases outside the gene matches: 10. The CDR3 is 16 amino acids. CDR3: CASGPGTGGQQDTQYF. CDR3 coding DNA: TGTGCTAGTGGCCCCGGGACAGGGGGCCAGCAGGATACGCAGTATTTT.

The chain employs TRBV29-1 and TRBJ1-5; TRBD1 matches 7 bases. The CDR3 is made up of 14 amino acids. Germline-derived CDR1 and CDR2 are SQVTM and ANQGSEA. V lost 4 bases and J lost 0; bases outside the gene matches: 3. The CDR3 sequence: CSVVQGNSNQPQHF. The DNA of the CDR3 is TGCAGCGTTGTACAGGGGAATAGCAATCAGCCCCAGCATTTT.

The CDR3 DNA follows: TGTGCCAGCAGCTTAAGAGACACCGGGGAGCTGTTTTTT. Translation: CASSLRDTGELFF. V is TRBV7-3 and J is TRBJ2-2; no reliable D call. From germline, CDR1 is SGHTA and CDR2 FQGTGA. The CDR3 runs 13 residues. The V end lost 1 base, the J end lost 3 bases, and 3 bases lay between the germline ends.

This clone occurred once. The gene calls are TRBV3-1 (or the pseudogene TRBV3-2) and TRBJ1-1; D remains ambiguous. V shed 0 bases and J shed 0 bases, with 14 bases lying between them. The CDR3 has 17 residues. Germline V gene sequence: CDR1 LGHDT, CDR2 YNNKEL (reference sequence). Here the CDR3 reads CASSQEGGRYMNTEAFF. For the CDR3, the DNA is TGTGCCAGCAGCCAAGAAGGAGGGCGGTACATGAACACTGAAGCTTTCTTT.

The rearrangement uses TRBV29-1 and TRBJ1-2, with D tentatively TRBD1 (5 bases). This CDR3 is 13 amino acids long. V lost 4 bases and J lost 2, with 11 bases in between. Germline-derived CDR1 and CDR2 are SQVTM and ANQGSEA. CDR3 coding DNA: TGCAGCGTTGCTGGGGGGAGGAACTATGGCTACACCTTC. The encoded protein is CSVAGGRNYGYTF.